Listed below are T cell receptor beta chains from one sample, sequenced in a study of CD4 T cells in relation to SARS-CoV-2 and coronaviruses. The method was immunoSEQ multiplex PCR; TCRdb's version includes in-frame clones alone and lacks a portion of them. The table records nearly 30,000 clones, 76% of them present only once. No antigen is known for these receptors. The source material was CD4+ T cells from PBMCs, cultured in vitro. Receptors originate from a human donor in good health. CDR3s leave out the opening cysteine and the closing phenylalanine or tryptophan.

J: TRBJ1-2; V: TRBV30; CDR3: AWLTPGGINYGYT
J: TRBJ1-3; V: TRBV19; CDR3: ASSTTGRSGNTIY
J: TRBJ2-7; V: TRBV4-2; CDR3: ASSQVKGRGVVEQY
J: TRBJ1-4; V: TRBV11-3; CDR3: ASSLIGARGSTTNEKLF
J: TRBJ2-1; V: TRBV11-3; CDR3: ASSSPGLAGDEQF
J: TRBJ1-1; V: TRBV19; CDR3: ASTRGTGTEAF
J: TRBJ2-7; V: TRBV6-5; CDR3: ASSYSRDYEQY
J: TRBJ2-1; V: TRBV24-1; CDR3: ATSDSPETGNNEQF
J: TRBJ2-5; V: TRBV11-1; CDR3: ASSLVRERKETQY
J: TRBJ1-2; V: TRBV4-1; CDR3: ASSQPTGSSSGYT
J: TRBJ1-5; V: TRBV7-2; CDR3: ASSLDGGNSYQPQH
J: TRBJ2-7; V: TRBV3-1/TRBV3-2; CDR3: ASSPSGRGNEQY
J: TRBJ2-3; V: TRBV5-1; CDR3: ASSLRDLTDTQY
J: TRBJ2-3; V: TRBV12-3/TRBV12-4; CDR3: ASSTSGYTQY
J: TRBJ1-3; V: TRBV29-1; CDR3: SGLQGAGNTIY
J: TRBJ2-7; V: TRBV18; CDR3: ASSPRATSDSYEQY
J: TRBJ2-5; V: TRBV7-7; CDR3: ASSLGRLAQETQY
J: TRBJ2-3; V: TRBV7-9; CDR3: ASSLVPDTQY
J: TRBJ1-1; V: TRBV5-1; CDR3: ASQGGSGTEAF
J: TRBJ2-2; V: TRBV2; CDR3: ASSQTETRGELF
J: TRBJ1-2; V: TRBV4-3; CDR3: ASSQEKGPYGYT
J: TRBJ1-6; V: TRBV19; CDR3: ASRRDNFNSPLH
J: TRBJ1-3; V: TRBV7-2; CDR3: ASSPDTGNTIY
J: TRBJ1-1; V: TRBV12-1; CDR3: ASSGEGGNGTEAF
J: TRBJ1-6; V: TRBV11-2; CDR3: ASSPINSPLH
J: TRBJ1-6; V: TRBV5-6; CDR3: ASRLTGNNSPLH